In this sample, the clone carrying this T cell receptor (beta chain) turned up many times. The CDR3 spans 13 residues. Looked up from germline, CDR1 is DFQATT and CDR2 is SNEGSKA (reference sequence). Between the trimmed V and J ends, which lost 0 bases and 8 bases, there was a span of 13 bases. This sample was taken from a study of T-cell reconstitution after alpha-beta-depleted transplantation in children. The authors prepared the TCRbeta library with unique molecular identifiers. TCRdb re-derived calls from the PCR reads in MiXCR, one entry per CDR3 protein. The sample contains some 110,000 distinct CDR3 sequences, 10% of which appear only once.

Material: PBMCs, obtained before TCRalphabeta/CD19-depleted stem cell transplant. The sequence was obtained from a boy aged 2-9 years with acute lymphoblastic leukemia, due to receive a stem cell transplant. This chain joins TRBV20-1 and TRBJ1-2; D possibly corresponds to TRBD1 (6 bases). The CDR3 is CSARDAGVRGYTF. The CDR3 region has the DNA TGCAGTGCTAGAGATGCAGGGGTTAGAGGCTACACCTTC.